This TCR beta chain was found in a study of blood T cell repertoires in COVID-19. Study at large: Whether acute or convalescent, the COVID-19 samples came from the United States, Italy and Spain.

The authors' processing: For nucleated cells, counts were estimated from reference gene primer amplification. TCRdb's table, derived via immunoSEQ multiplex PCR, lists solely in-frame clones and lacks some. V and J calls and clone size are given by that table; D and trimming were obtained from the DNA. The table includes a few hundred thousand clones, 92% detected once. The age range of participants was about 18 to 89 years, with residence in around 22 US areas. The CDR3 has 14 amino acids. Germline-derived CDR1 and CDR2 are WNHNN and SYGVQD (reference sequence). Trimming at V came to 2 bases and at J to 5 bases, leaving 4 bases not matched to a gene.

The J gene is TRBJ2-5, the V gene TRBV10-1, with TRBD1 matching 8 bases. The sample consisted of PBMCs or T cells enriched from blood (not recorded which). This clonotype was obtained from a young woman who had recovered from COVID-19. CDR3 region: CASSEMDRAETQYF. In DNA form, the CDR3 reads TGCGCCAGCAGTGAGATGGACAGGGCGGAGACCCAGTACTTC.